The 13 T cell receptor beta chains given below trace back to one sample, sequenced in a study of blood T cell repertoires in COVID-19. Here immunoSEQ multiplex PCR was the method, and the copy in TCRdb shows in-frame clones only, minus some. The sample includes 95,000 to 120,000 clones, around 85% of them seen just once. The sample taken for sequencing was peripheral blood. These receptors all come from a woman aged 60-75 years with COVID-19, enrolled during active disease.

The chain uses TRBV9 and TRBJ2-7; 7 positions agree with TRBD1. V lost 2 bases and J lost 4; bases outside the gene matches: 3. This CDR3 comprises 13 residues. Germline-derived CDR1 and CDR2 are SGDLS and YYNGEE. The CDR3 DNA sequence: TGTGCCAGCAGCGTTGGGACAGCTTACGAGCAGTACTTC. Protein product: CASSVGTAYEQYF.

The chain has TRBV7-2 and TRBJ2-1, with 13 bases matching TRBD2. The CDR3 sequence is 15 residues long. Germline values: CDR1 SGHTA, CDR2 FQGNSA. The V segment lost 4 bases and the J segment 8 bases; nucleotides outside the gene matches: 5. The CDR3 DNA is TGTGCCAGCAGCTCACTAGCGGGGGGGCGGGATGAGCAGTTCTTC. Translation gives CASSSLAGGRDEQFF.

Here the CDR3 DNA reads TGCGCCAGCAGCCGGACAGGGGGCGAGGATGAGCAGTTCTTC. Protein sequence: CASSRTGGEDEQFF. This rearrangement joins TRBV5-1 to TRBJ2-1, with TRBD1 matching 11 bases. The J segment lost 8 bases and the V segment lost 4 bases, leaving 5 bases of the junction unmatched. This CDR3 is built from 14 residues. The germline V gene has CDR1 SGHRS and CDR2 YFSETQ.

The CDR3 DNA is TGTGCCAGCATCCTTACGAGGGGGCGATACACTGAAGCTTTCTTT. This encodes CASILTRGRYTEAFF. This chain connects TRBV9 to TRBJ1-1, with 7 nucleotides matching TRBD1. Germline lookup yields CDR1 SGDLS and CDR2 YYNGEE. The V segment lost 6 bases and the J segment 3 bases; nucleotides outside the gene matches: 11. The CDR3 consists of 15 residues.

The CDR3 bases are TGTGCCAGCAGCGCTCCAGCGGGGGAAAATTACAATGAGCAGTTCTTC. It encodes CASSAPAGENYNEQFF. The rearrangement uses TRBV9 and TRBJ2-1; TRBD2 matches at 8 bases. Germline CDR1 is SGDLS and CDR2 is YYNGEE. V lost 3 bases to trimming and J lost 4 bases; unmatched junction nucleotides: 9. This CDR3 spans 16 amino acids. Together with reference TRBV9 and TRBJ2-1, the CDR3 gives the full variable domain: DSGVTQTPKHLITATGQRVTLRCSPRSGDLSVYWYQQSLDQGLQFLIQYYNGEERAKGNILERFSAQQFPDLHSELNLSSLELGDSALYFCASSAPAGENYNEQFFGPGTRLTVL.

V gene TRBV27 combines with J gene TRBJ1-6; no clear D. Trimming pared 6 bases from V and 12 bases from J, leaving 15 bases between. The CDR3 consists of 13 residues. Per the germline V gene, CDR1 is MNHEY and CDR2 is SMNVEV (reference sequence). The DNA of the CDR3 is TGTGCCAGCAGCCGGATTGGGCAAGAACCCCTCCACTTT. Translating it yields CASSRIGQEPLHF.

V is TRBV4-2 and J is TRBJ1-2, with D possibly TRBD1 on 5 matching bases. V shed 4 bases and J shed 2 bases, with 11 bases lying between them. This CDR3 comprises 14 residues. CDR1 and CDR2 from the germline V gene are LGHNA and YNFKEQ. This CDR3 reads CASSPERGNYGYTF. CDR3 DNA: TGTGCCAGCAGCCCGGAACGGGGGAACTATGGCTACACCTTC.

This clone turned up a few times. The rearrangement uses TRBV6-4 and TRBJ2-2; 7 bases are a match to TRBD2. V was clipped by 5 bases and J by 5 bases; unmatched bases: 8. This CDR3 has 15 amino acids. The germline V gene has CDR1 MRHNA and CDR2 SNTAGT. The CDR3 here is CASSSAGESTGELFF. The CDR3 DNA reads TGTGCCAGCAGTTCGGCGGGGGAGTCTACCGGGGAGCTGTTTTTT.

The gene calls are TRBV5-1 and TRBJ1-1; 7 nucleotides agree with TRBD1. The CDR3 covers 15 residues. CDR1 is SGHRS, CDR2 YFSETQ, per germline. The J segment lost 2 bases and the V segment lost 0 bases, leaving 4 bases of the junction unmatched. The DNA for the CDR3 is TGCGCCAGCAGCTTGGTTACAGGGGAAAACACTGAAGCTTTCTTT. Translated: CASSLVTGENTEAFF.

This chain links TRBV18 with TRBJ2-5; possible D gene TRBD2, 6 bases. The germline V gene encodes CDR1 KGHSH and CDR2 LQKENI. CDR3 size: 13 residues. With 8 bases removed from V and 5 bases from J, the gap between germline ends came to 15 bases. The CDR3 spells CASVLLRGETQYF. CDR3 DNA: TGTGCCAGCGTCTTATTGCGGGGTGAGACCCAGTACTTC.

The chain links TRBV14 to TRBJ2-5; TRBD1 matches 9 bases. The CDR3 loop spans 14 amino acids. Germline CDR1 and CDR2: SGHDN and FVKESK. Trimming removed 4 bases from V and 2 bases from J; junction bases left unmatched: 2. The chain's CDR3 is CASSRDRVQETQYF. CDR3 bases: TGTGCCAGCAGCCGGGACAGGGTACAAGAGACCCAGTACTTC.

The rearrangement joins TRBV6-5 to TRBJ1-5; 9 nucleotides match TRBD1. Germline V gene sequence: CDR1 MNHEY, CDR2 SVGAGI. With V trimmed by 4 bases and J by 6 bases, 7 bases remained unmatched. The CDR3 is 15 residues long. The CDR3 sequence: CASSLTGGVFQPQHF. CDR3 nucleotide sequence: TGTGCCAGCAGTTTAACAGGGGGCGTATTTCAGCCCCAGCATTTT.

The V and J genes are TRBV11-3 and TRBJ2-1; 9 nucleotides line up with TRBD2. CDR1 is SGHNT, CDR2 YENEEA, per germline. The J segment lost 8 bases and the V segment lost 1 base, leaving 3 bases of the junction unmatched. The CDR3 is made up of 14 amino acids. The CDR3 protein is CASSLGTSVDEQFF. The CDR3 DNA follows: TGTGCCAGCAGCTTAGGGACTAGCGTGGATGAGCAGTTCTTC.